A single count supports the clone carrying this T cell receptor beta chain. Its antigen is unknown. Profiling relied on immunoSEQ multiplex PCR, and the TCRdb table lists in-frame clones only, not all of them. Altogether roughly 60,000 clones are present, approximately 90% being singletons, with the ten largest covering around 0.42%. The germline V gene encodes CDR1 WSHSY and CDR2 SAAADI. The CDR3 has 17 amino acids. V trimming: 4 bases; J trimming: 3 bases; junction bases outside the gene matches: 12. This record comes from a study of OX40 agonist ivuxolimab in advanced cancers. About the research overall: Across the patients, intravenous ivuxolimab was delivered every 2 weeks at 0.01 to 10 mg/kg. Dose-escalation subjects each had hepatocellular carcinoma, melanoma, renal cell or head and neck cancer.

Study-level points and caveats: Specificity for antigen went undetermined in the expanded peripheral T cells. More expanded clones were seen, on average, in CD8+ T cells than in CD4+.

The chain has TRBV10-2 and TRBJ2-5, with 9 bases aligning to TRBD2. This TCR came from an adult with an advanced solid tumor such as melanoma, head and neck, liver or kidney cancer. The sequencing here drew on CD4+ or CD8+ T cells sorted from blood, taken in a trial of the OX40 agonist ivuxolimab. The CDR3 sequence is CASSVARGRESKETQYF. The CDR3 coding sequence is TGCGCCAGCAGTGTGGCCCGCGGGAGGGAAAGTAAAGAGACCCAGTACTTC.